Listed below are T cell receptor beta chains from one sample, sequenced in a study of Graves' ophthalmopathy and Graves' hyperthyroidism. Using its own MiXCR run on the multiplex PCR reads, TCRdb lists one record per CDR3 protein. The table has roughly 1.1 million distinct CDR3 sequences, about two fifths seen once. Material for sequencing was peripheral blood or thyroid tissue (not recorded which). The source is an adult man with Graves' hyperthyroidism. CDR3s include the opening cysteine and the closing phenylalanine or tryptophan. For some rows the clone size is stated as once, few or many, or as a class when expanded; others skip it.

clone_size v_call cdr3_aa
many TRBV6-5 CASRRTGEIYGYTF
few TRBV20-1 CSASPLTSGVPPSSEQYF
- TRBV5-4 CASSPRGGQGYSPLHF
many TRBV7-9 CASSTAAGNEQYF
many TRBV28 CASSLVGGHGYTF
- TRBV20-1 CSAGTGEAEHTIYF
- TRBV20-1 CSAFSGRIYEQYF
few TRBV7-9 CASSLLAGGPDTQYF
few TRBV7-9 CASSRSGRNTYEQYF
- TRBV20-1 CSARGDWDQPQYF
many TRBV7-8 CASSAARDGMVYEQYF
- TRBV29-1 CSVGDRGTSSGNTIYF
few TRBV7-6 CASSRGGGSNQPQHF
- TRBV6-6 CASSYRDRGNQPQHF
many TRBV12-3/TRBV12-4 CASSLGRRAFYGYTF
- TRBV12-3/TRBV12-4 CASSLGFWTQHF